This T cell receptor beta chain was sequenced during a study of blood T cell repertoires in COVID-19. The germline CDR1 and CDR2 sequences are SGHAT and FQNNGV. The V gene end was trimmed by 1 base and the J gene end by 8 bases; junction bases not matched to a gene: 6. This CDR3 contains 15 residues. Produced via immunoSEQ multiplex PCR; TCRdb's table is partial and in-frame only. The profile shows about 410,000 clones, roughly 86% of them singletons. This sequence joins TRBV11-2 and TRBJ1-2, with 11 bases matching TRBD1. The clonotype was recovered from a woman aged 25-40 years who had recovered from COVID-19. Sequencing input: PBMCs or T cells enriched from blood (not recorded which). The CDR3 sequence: CASSLGGQGARGYTF. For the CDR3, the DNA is TGTGCCAGCAGCTTAGGCGGACAGGGGGCGCGAGGCTACACCTTC.